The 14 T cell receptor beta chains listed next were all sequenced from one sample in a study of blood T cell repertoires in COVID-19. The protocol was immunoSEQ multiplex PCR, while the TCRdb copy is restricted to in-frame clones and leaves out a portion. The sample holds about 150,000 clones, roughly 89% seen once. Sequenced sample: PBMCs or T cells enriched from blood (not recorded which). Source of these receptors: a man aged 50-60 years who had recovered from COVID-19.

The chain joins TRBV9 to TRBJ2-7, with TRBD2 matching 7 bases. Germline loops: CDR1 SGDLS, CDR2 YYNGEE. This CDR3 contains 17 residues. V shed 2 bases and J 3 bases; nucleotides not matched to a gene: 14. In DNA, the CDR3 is TGTGCCAGCAGCGTGGGGGAGGGGCTCAACCGAAACTACGAGCAGTACTTC. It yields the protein CASSVGEGLNRNYEQYF.

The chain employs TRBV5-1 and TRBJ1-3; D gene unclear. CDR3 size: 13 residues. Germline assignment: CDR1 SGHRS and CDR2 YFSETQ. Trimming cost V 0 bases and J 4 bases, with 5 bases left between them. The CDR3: CASSLAGGNTIYF. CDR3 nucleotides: TGCGCCAGCAGCTTGGCCGGGGGAAACACCATATATTTT.

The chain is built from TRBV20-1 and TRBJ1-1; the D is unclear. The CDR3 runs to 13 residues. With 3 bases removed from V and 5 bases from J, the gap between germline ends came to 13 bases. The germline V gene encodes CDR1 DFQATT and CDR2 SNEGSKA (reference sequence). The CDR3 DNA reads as TGCAGTGCTAGTGGCCAGGCGATGACTGAAGCTTTCTTT. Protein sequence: CSASGQAMTEAFF.

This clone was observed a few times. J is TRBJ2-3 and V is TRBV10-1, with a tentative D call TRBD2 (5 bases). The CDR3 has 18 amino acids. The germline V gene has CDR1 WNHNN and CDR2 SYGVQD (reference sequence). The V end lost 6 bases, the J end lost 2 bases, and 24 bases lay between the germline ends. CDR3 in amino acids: CASRAGRACVITTDTQYF. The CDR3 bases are TGCGCCAGCAGGGCGGGTCGCGCGTGTGTGATAACCACAGATACGCAGTATTTT.

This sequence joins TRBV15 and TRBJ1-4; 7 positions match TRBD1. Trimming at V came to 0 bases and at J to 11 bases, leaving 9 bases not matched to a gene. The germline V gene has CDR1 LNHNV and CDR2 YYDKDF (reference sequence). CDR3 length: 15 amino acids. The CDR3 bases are TGTGCCACCAGCAGAGATCAAATACAGGGGAAGAAACTGTTTTTT. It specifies CATSRDQIQGKKLFF.

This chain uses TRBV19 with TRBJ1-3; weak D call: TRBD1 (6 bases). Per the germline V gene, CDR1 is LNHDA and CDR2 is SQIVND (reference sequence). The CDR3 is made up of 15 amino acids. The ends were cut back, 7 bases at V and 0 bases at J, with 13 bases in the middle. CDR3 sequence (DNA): TGTGCCAGTACAAGCAGGGGAACCTCTGGAAACACCATATATTTT. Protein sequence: CASTSRGTSGNTIYF.

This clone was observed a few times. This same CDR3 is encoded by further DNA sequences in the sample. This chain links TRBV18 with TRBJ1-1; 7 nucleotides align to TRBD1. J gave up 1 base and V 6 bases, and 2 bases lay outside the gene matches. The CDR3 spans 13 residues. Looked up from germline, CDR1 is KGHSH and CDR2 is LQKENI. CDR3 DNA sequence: TGTGCCAGCTCTGGACAGGCGAACACTGAAGCTTTCTTT. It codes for CASSGQANTEAFF.

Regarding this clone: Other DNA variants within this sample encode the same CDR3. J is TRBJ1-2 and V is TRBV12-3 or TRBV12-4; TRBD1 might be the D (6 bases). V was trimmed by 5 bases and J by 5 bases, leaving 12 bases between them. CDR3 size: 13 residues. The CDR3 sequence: CASSPQGYYGYTF. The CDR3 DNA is TGTGCCAGCAGTCCACAGGGATATTATGGCTACACCTTC.

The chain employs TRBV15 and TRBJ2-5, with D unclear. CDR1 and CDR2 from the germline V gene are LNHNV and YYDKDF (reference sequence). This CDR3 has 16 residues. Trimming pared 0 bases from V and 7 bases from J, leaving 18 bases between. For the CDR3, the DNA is TGTGCCACCAGCAGAGATCCCGGTGCCGGGTCTGGGACCCAGTACTTC. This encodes CATSRDPGAGSGTQYF.

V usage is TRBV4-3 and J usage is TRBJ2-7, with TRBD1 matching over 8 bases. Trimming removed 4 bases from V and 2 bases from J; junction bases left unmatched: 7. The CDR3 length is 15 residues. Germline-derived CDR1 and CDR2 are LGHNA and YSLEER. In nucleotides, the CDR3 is TGCGCCAGCAGCCCTAACACACAGGGGGCCTACGAGCAGTACTTC. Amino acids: CASSPNTQGAYEQYF.

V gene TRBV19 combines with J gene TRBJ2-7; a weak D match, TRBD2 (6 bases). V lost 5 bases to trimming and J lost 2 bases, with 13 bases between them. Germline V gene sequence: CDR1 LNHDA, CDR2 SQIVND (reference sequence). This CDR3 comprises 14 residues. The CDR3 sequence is CASSPRGSTYEQYV. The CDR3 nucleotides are TGTGCCAGTAGTCCTCGGGGGAGTACCTACGAGCAGTACGTC.

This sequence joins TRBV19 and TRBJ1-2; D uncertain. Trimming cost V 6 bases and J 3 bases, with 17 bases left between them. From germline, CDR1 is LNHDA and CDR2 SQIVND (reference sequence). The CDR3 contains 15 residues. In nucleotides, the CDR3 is TGTGCCAGTAGCCGCGCCTTAGAAAGTCACTATGGCTACACCTTC. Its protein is CASSRALESHYGYTF.

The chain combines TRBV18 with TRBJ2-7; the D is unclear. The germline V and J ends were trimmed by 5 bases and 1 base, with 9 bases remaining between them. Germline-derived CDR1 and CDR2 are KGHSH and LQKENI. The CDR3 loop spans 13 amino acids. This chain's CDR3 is CASSTGQSYEQYF. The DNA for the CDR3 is TGTGCCAGCTCAACGGGTCAGTCCTACGAGCAGTACTTC.

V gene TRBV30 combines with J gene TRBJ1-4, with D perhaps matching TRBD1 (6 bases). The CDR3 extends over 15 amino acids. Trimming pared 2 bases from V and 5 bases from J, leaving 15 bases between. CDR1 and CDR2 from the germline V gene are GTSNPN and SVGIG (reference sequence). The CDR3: CAWSQRGTRNEKLFF. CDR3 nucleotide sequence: TGTGCCTGGAGTCAAAGGGGGACACGAAATGAAAAACTGTTTTTT. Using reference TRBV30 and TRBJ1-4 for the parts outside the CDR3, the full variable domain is SQTIHQWPATLVQPVGSPLSLECTVEGTSNPNLYWYRQAAGRGLQLLFYSVGIGQISSEVPQNLSASRPQDRQFILSSKKLLLSDSGFYLCAWSQRGTRNEKLFFGSGTQLSVL.